This T cell receptor (beta chain) was sequenced for a study of shared clonotypes between healthy human individuals. Trimming shortened V by 6 bases and J by 4 bases, and 3 bases separated the two germline ends. Germline CDR1 is MDHEN and CDR2 is SYDVKM. This CDR3 region has 10 residues. The assay was immunoSEQ multiplex PCR, and TCRdb's table has in-frame clones only and misses some. The top ten hold approximately 1.1% of the sample, which has approximately 1,500,000 clones, around 97% seen once. This clone has just a few counts. The chain carries TRBV28 and TRBJ1-2, with no clear D. The specimen sequenced was naive CD4+ T cells sorted from blood. Subset defined: CD45RA+ positively selected. The TCR comes from a man aged 25-45 years in good health. The CDR3 sequence is CASSTYGYTF. The CDR3 coding sequence is TGTGCCAGCAGCACCTATGGCTACACCTTC.